The 15 T cell receptor beta chains given below trace back to one sample, sequenced in a study of blood T cell repertoires in COVID-19. Sequencing was performed with immunoSEQ multiplex PCR; in TCRdb, only in-frame clones are kept and a portion is missing. The table lists around 400,000 clones, approximately 90% of them singletons. Sequencing used PBMCs or T cells enriched from blood (not recorded which). Receptors were obtained from a middle-aged woman who had been exposed to COVID-19.

This chain joins TRBV10-1 and TRBJ1-2, with TRBD1 matching 9 bases. The germline V gene encodes CDR1 WNHNN and CDR2 SYGVQD (reference sequence). The CDR3 is made up of 13 amino acids. Trimming took 6 bases from V and 6 from J; bases not matched to a gene: 5. The CDR3 is CASRRTGANGYTF. The DNA of the CDR3 is TGCGCCAGCAGAAGGACAGGGGCAAATGGCTACACCTTC.

This chain connects TRBV5-4 to TRBJ1-1; unclear D gene. CDR3 length: 15 residues. The V end was cut by 5 bases, the J end by 1 base, with 15 bases between. Germline lookup yields CDR1 SGHNT and CDR2 YYREEE (reference sequence). The CDR3 reads CASSLPRGANTEAFF. DNA of the CDR3: TGTGCCAGCAGTTTACCTCGAGGAGCGAACACTGAAGCTTTCTTT. The entire variable domain, with the rest obtained from reference TRBV5-4 and TRBJ1-1, is as follows: ETGVTQSPTHLIKTRGQQVTLRCSSQSGHNTVSWYQQALGQGPQFIFQYYREEENGRGNFPPRFSGLQFPNYSSELNVNALELDDSALYLCASSLPRGANTEAFFGQGTRLTVV.

The chain couples TRBV3-1 (or the pseudogene TRBV3-2) to TRBJ1-2; 9 bases map to TRBD1. The germline gives CDR1 LGHDT, CDR2 YNNKEL (reference sequence). The CDR3 contains 15 residues. The junction had 3 bases not matched to a gene; V was cut back by 4 bases and J by 0 bases. As DNA, the CDR3 is TGTGCCAGCAGCCTCAGGACAGGGGCTAACTATGGCTACACCTTC. It yields the protein CASSLRTGANYGYTF.

The chain couples TRBV7-2 to TRBJ2-1; 10 positions agree with TRBD2. This CDR3 comprises 18 residues. Germline V lookup: CDR1 SGHTA, CDR2 FQGNSA. Trimming removed 3 bases from V and 7 bases from J; junction bases left unmatched: 15. As DNA, the CDR3 is TGTGCCAGCAGCTTTTCAAGCGGGAGGGCCGATTACCTAAATGAGCAGTTCTTC. This translates into CASSFSSGRADYLNEQFF.

The rearrangement links TRBV7-9 to TRBJ1-3, with TRBD1 identical over 9 bases. The V gene's germline CDR1 is SEHNR and CDR2 FQNEAQ (reference sequence). With V trimmed by 5 bases and J by 4 bases, 6 bases remained unmatched. CDR3 length: 15 amino acids. The CDR3, as DNA: TGTGCCAGCAGCCCACAGGGGGCGCAGGGAAACACCATATATTTT. Amino acid sequence: CASSPQGAQGNTIYF.

The chain couples TRBV15 to TRBJ1-1; maybe TRBD1 (5 bases). Germline CDR1 and CDR2: LNHNV and YYDKDF (reference sequence). The CDR3 loop spans 11 amino acids. The germline V and J ends were trimmed by 6 bases and 4 bases, with 6 bases remaining between them. The CDR3 loop is CATRGVTEAFF. Here the CDR3 DNA reads TGTGCCACCAGAGGGGTCACTGAAGCTTTCTTT.

The V call is TRBV29-1, the J call TRBJ1-2; maybe TRBD1 (5 bases). Trimming removed 6 bases at V and 1 base at J, with 9 bases between. The CDR3 loop spans 12 amino acids. Germline-derived CDR1 and CDR2 are SQVTM and ANQGSEA. Here the CDR3 reads CSVVDSNYGYTF. CDR3 bases: TGCAGCGTGGTTGACAGTAACTATGGCTACACCTTC. Looking up the rest from reference TRBV29-1 and TRBJ1-2 gives the full variable domain: SAVISQKPSRDICQRGTSLTIQCQVDSQVTMMFWYRQQPGQSLTLIATANQGSEATYESGFVIDKFPISRPNLTFSTLTVSNMSPEDSSIYLCSVVDSNYGYTFGSGTRLTVV.

The genes are TRBV19 and TRBJ2-5; no reliable D call. V lost 5 bases and J lost 5, with 18 bases in between. Germline assignment: CDR1 LNHDA and CDR2 SQIVND (reference sequence). There are 15 residues in the CDR3. As DNA, the CDR3 is TGTGCCAGTAGTGAGGCGGTGGGTTATGGGGAGACCCAGTACTTC. Translating gives CASSEAVGYGETQYF.

The chain links TRBV29-1 to TRBJ1-2; TRBD1 matches 7 bases. This CDR3 comprises 11 residues. Germline V gene sequence: CDR1 SQVTM, CDR2 ANQGSEA. The CDR3 sequence: CGRTGPYGYTF. The CDR3 DNA reads TGCGGCCGGACAGGTCCCTATGGCTACACCTTC.

This clone came up a few times. The chain uses TRBV19 and TRBJ1-2; 12 bases map to TRBD1. Germline V gene data show CDR1 as LNHDA and CDR2 as SQIVND (reference sequence). The CDR3 contains 14 residues. With 3 bases clipped from V and 7 bases from J, the junction kept 3 bases outside the gene matches. The CDR3, as DNA: TGTGCCAGTAGTATGGGACAGGGGGCTCGTGGCTACACCTTC. Its protein is CASSMGQGARGYTF.

This sequence joins TRBV5-1 and TRBJ1-2; 7 bases align to TRBD1. Losses at the gene ends were 2 bases for V and 8 bases for J; bases not matched to a gene: 9. From germline, CDR1 is SGHRS and CDR2 YFSETQ. This CDR3 is built from 14 residues. The chain's CDR3 is CASSLTQGLGGYTF. The CDR3 nucleotides are TGCGCCAGCAGCTTAACACAGGGGTTAGGCGGCTACACCTTC.

The CDR3 nucleotides are TGCGCCAGCAGCCCTAGGCCCACAAGGACAGGGGCCCTGGTGAACACTGAAGCTTTCTTT. Residues: CASSPRPTRTGALVNTEAFF. The chain has TRBV5-1 and TRBJ1-1, with 9 positions matching TRBD1. V trimming: 4 bases; J trimming: 0 bases; junction bases outside the gene matches: 19. CDR3 length: 20 residues. Per germline, CDR1 SGHRS and CDR2 YFSETQ.

This chain uses TRBV15 with TRBJ2-3, with TRBD1 matching over 11 bases. The CDR3 has 16 amino acids. Germline V gene sequence: CDR1 LNHNV, CDR2 YYDKDF (reference sequence). The trim removed 9 bases at V and 6 bases at J, leaving 14 bases unmatched. The CDR3: CATRRPGTGGIDTQYF. For the CDR3, the DNA is TGTGCCACAAGAAGACCCGGGACAGGGGGTATTGATACGCAGTATTTT. The variable domain in full, with the rest retrieved from reference TRBV15 and TRBJ2-3, is DAMVIQNPRYQVTQFGKPVTLSCSQTLNHNVMYWYQQKSSQAPKLLFHYYDKDFNNEADTPDNFQSRRPNTSFCFLDIRSPGLGDTAMYLCATRRPGTGGIDTQYFGPGTRLTVL.

The chain has TRBV6-5 and TRBJ2-2; D perhaps matches TRBD2 (6 bases). Trimming shortened V by 0 bases and J by 5 bases, and 13 bases separated the two germline ends. The CDR3 length is 16 residues. Germline values: CDR1 MNHEY, CDR2 SVGAGI. CDR3 sequence: CASSYSGGPQTGELFF. The DNA for the CDR3 is TGTGCCAGCAGTTACTCGGGGGGACCACAGACCGGGGAGCTGTTTTTT.

The rearrangement uses TRBV7-2 and TRBJ1-6; D may be TRBD1 (6 bases). V lost 4 bases and J 10 bases, leaving 20 bases between the germline ends. This CDR3 contains 16 residues. Germline V gene lookup returns CDR1 SGHTA and CDR2 FQGNSA. The CDR3 coding sequence is TGTGCCAGCAGCTCATCGACAGGCCCATTGGGGTCACCCCTCCACTTT. Protein sequence: CASSSSTGPLGSPLHF.